This T cell receptor (beta chain) was captured by sequencing in a study of monozygotic twins with inflammatory bowel disease. General study results and limits: Telling different T cell subtypes apart from each other was not possible. The study found lower TCRbeta diversity (inverse Simpson) in IBD patients than in healthy co-twins.

A note on this clonotype: Its specificity is unknown.

Two nested PCRs, of about 16 and 10 cycles, processed TCRalpha and TCRbeta cDNA. Using the 5' RACE reads, TCRdb records one entry per CDR3 protein without DNA. Listed are about 440,000 distinct CDR3 sequences; 2% to 2.5% falls within the top ten. CDR3 length: 13 residues. Germline assignment: CDR1 LNHDA and CDR2 SQIVND (reference sequence). The sequence derives from a human donor with ulcerative colitis or Crohn's disease, or a healthy co-twin of an affected twin (not recorded which). The J gene is TRBJ2-1, the V gene TRBV19. The specimen was blood. The CDR3 sequence: CACRQKSYNEQFF.